Following are 19 T cell receptor beta chains from one sample sequenced in a study of T cell responses to AZD1222 COVID-19 vaccine. Profiling relied on immunoSEQ multiplex PCR, and the TCRdb table lists in-frame clones only, not all of them. The data show 100,000 to 150,000 clones, with 75% to 90% seen just once and roughly 1.5% held by the top ten. Sequenced material: peripheral blood, taken on day 0 of AZD1222 vaccination. These receptors were collected from an adult in good health.

The rearrangement joins TRBV6-5 to TRBJ2-7, with 9 bases fitting TRBD1. The CDR3 spans 15 residues. With 0 bases clipped from V and 5 bases from J, the junction kept 5 bases outside the gene matches. CDR1 is MNHEY, CDR2 SVGAGI, per germline. The CDR3 DNA reads TGTGCCAGCAGTTACTCGAGGACAGGGGCCCACGAGCAGTACTTC. It specifies CASSYSRTGAHEQYF.

This chain uses TRBV6-6 with TRBJ1-2, with 7 bases matching TRBD1. Germline CDR1 is MNHNY and CDR2 is SVGAGI (reference sequence). The CDR3 is made up of 12 amino acids. Trimming removed 5 bases from V and 7 bases from J; junction bases left unmatched: 4. The CDR3 region has the DNA TGTGCCAGCAGTCCCGGGACAGCTGGCTACACCTTC. Protein sequence: CASSPGTAGYTF.

The rearrangement links TRBV28 to TRBJ2-2; tentative D call: TRBD2 (5 bases). CDR3 length equals 14 residues. The V and J ends lost 6 bases and 1 base respectively, with 9 bases between them. The germline V gene encodes CDR1 MDHEN and CDR2 SYDVKM. DNA for the CDR3: TGTGCCAGCAGGAAAGCGGAGAACACCGGGGAGCTGTTTTTT. It specifies CASRKAENTGELFF.

The table lists this clone with a count of one. The rearrangement links TRBV5-1 to TRBJ1-1; TRBD1 is a possible D gene (5 bases). The CDR3 runs to 14 residues. From germline, CDR1 is SGHRS and CDR2 YFSETQ. V lost 0 bases and J 5 bases, leaving 11 bases between the germline ends. In DNA, the CDR3 is TGCGCCAGCAGCTTGGCCGGGGCAGGTACTGAAGCTTTCTTT. This codes for CASSLAGAGTEAFF.

The chain joins TRBV3-1 (or the pseudogene TRBV3-2) to TRBJ1-1; D is undetermined. V was trimmed by 1 base and J by 1 base, leaving 4 bases between them. In germline, CDR1 is LGHDT, CDR2 YNNKEL (reference sequence). The CDR3 runs to 13 residues. The CDR3 loop is CASSQGGNTEAFF. CDR3 nucleotides: TGTGCCAGCAGCCAAGGGGGGAACACTGAAGCTTTCTTT.

This chain links TRBV19 with TRBJ1-1; TRBD1 matches 8 bases. The germline CDR1 and CDR2 sequences are LNHDA and SQIVND (reference sequence). V gave up 6 bases and J gave up 6 bases; unmatched junction bases: 12. The CDR3 is 15 amino acids. CDR3 sequence reads: CASSAFAGGPAEAFF. For the CDR3, the DNA is TGTGCCAGTAGCGCCTTCGCAGGGGGCCCCGCTGAAGCTTTCTTT.

The V gene is TRBV7-2, the J gene TRBJ2-6; D possibly corresponds to TRBD2 (6 bases). The V end lost 9 bases, the J end lost 0 bases, and 12 bases lay between the germline ends. This CDR3 is built from 15 residues. Germline V CDR1 and CDR2: SGHTA, FQGNSA. The CDR3 DNA sequence: TGTGCCAGTCGACTAGGTGGCTCTGGGGCCAACGTCCTGACTTTC. This translates into CASRLGGSGANVLTF.

The chain uses TRBV4-3 and TRBJ2-7; D is unclear. Germline V gene lookup returns CDR1 LGHNA and CDR2 YSLEER. V gave up 4 bases and J gave up 0 bases, with 7 bases separating them. CDR3 length: 13 amino acids. This CDR3 reads CASSPRVSYEQYF. The CDR3 region has the DNA TGCGCCAGCAGCCCAAGGGTCTCCTACGAGCAGTACTTC.

This chain links TRBV30 with TRBJ2-7; tentative D call: TRBD1 (6 bases). The CDR3 covers 13 residues. The V gene's germline CDR1 is GTSNPN and CDR2 SVGIG (reference sequence). Between the trimmed V and J ends, which lost 4 bases and 2 bases, there was a span of 12 bases. The CDR3 sequence is CAWKPTGPYEQYF. The CDR3 DNA is TGTGCCTGGAAGCCTACAGGGCCCTACGAGCAGTACTTC.

This chain connects TRBV5-1 to TRBJ2-2; D remains unclear. The CDR3 loop spans 13 amino acids. V was clipped by 1 base and J by 5 bases, with 6 bases between them. The V gene's germline CDR1 is SGHRS and CDR2 YFSETQ. CDR3 sequence: CASSLRITGELFF. The CDR3 DNA sequence: TGCGCCAGCAGCTTGAGGATTACCGGGGAGCTGTTTTTT.

The chain is built from TRBV20-1 and TRBJ2-5; D gene unclear. Trimming took off 0 bases at V and 5 bases at J, with 4 bases between the two ends. CDR3 size: 11 residues. CDR1 is DFQATT and CDR2 is SNEGSKA in the germline V gene (reference sequence). The CDR3 loop is CSARDRETQYF. The CDR3 nucleotides read TGCAGTGCTAGAGATCGGGAGACCCAGTACTTC.

This chain connects TRBV5-1 to TRBJ1-2, with a possible D match to TRBD1 (5 bases). This CDR3 has 14 amino acids. V lost 0 bases, J lost 7 bases, and 13 bases lay in between. The germline CDR1 and CDR2 sequences are SGHRS and YFSETQ. CDR3 nucleotide sequence: TGCGCCAGCAGCTTGGCCCAGGGTGAGGGTGGCTACACCTTC. Amino acid sequence: CASSLAQGEGGYTF. Together with reference TRBV5-1 and TRBJ1-2, the CDR3 gives the full variable domain: KAGVTQTPRYLIKTRGQQVTLSCSPISGHRSVSWYQQTPGQGLQFLFEYFSETQRNKGNFPGRFSGRQFSNSRSEMNVSTLELGDSALYLCASSLAQGEGGYTFGSGTRLTVV.

The chain carries TRBV5-1 and TRBJ1-5; D remains ambiguous. Looked up from germline, CDR1 is SGHRS and CDR2 is YFSETQ. Trimming removed 5 bases from V and 6 bases from J, with 18 bases in between. The CDR3 covers 15 residues. The CDR3 region is CASSPEPAEAQPQHF. The DNA for the CDR3 is TGCGCCAGCAGTCCGGAACCCGCGGAGGCTCAGCCCCAGCATTTT.

The V call is TRBV3-1 (or the pseudogene TRBV3-2), the J call TRBJ1-5; no reliable D call. Trimming took 2 bases from V and 4 from J, leaving 9 bases between them. The CDR3 has 14 amino acids. Germline CDR1 LGHDT, CDR2 YNNKEL (reference sequence). The CDR3 DNA is TGTGCCAGCAGCCAAAGGCGCGGAAATCAGCCCCAGCATTTT. Its protein is CASSQRRGNQPQHF.

This clone has just one count. The chain combines TRBV7-6 with TRBJ1-1; 9 bases are shared with TRBD1. The CDR3 length is 17 residues. After removal of 2 bases from V and 1 base from J, the junction contained 8 bases not matched to a gene. Per the germline V gene, CDR1 is SGHVS and CDR2 is FNYEAQ. For the CDR3, the DNA is TGTGCCAGCAGCTTATCGGACAGGGGTCAAACGAACACTGAAGCTTTCTTT. Residues: CASSLSDRGQTNTEAFF.

V gene TRBV14 combines with J gene TRBJ1-3; D unresolved. Trimming took 5 bases from V and 4 from J, leaving 9 bases between them. The CDR3 totals 13 residues. Per the germline V gene, CDR1 is SGHDN and CDR2 is FVKESK. The CDR3 here is CASSTVGGNTIYF. CDR3 bases: TGTGCCAGCAGCACGGTTGGAGGAAACACCATATATTTT. The complete variable domain, with remaining parts taken from reference TRBV14 and TRBJ1-3, reads EAGVTQFPSHSVIEKGQTVTLRCDPISGHDNLYWYRRVMGKEIKFLLHFVKESKQDESGMPNNRFLAERTGGTYSTLKVQPAELEDSGVYFCASSTVGGNTIYFGEGSWLTVV.

The chain uses TRBV30 and TRBJ1-2, with 7 bases that match TRBD1. There are 13 residues in the CDR3. Germline lookup yields CDR1 GTSNPN and CDR2 SVGIG (reference sequence). V was pared by 3 bases and J by 8 bases, with 9 bases of the junction left unmatched. CDR3 region: CAWRGVTGRGYTF. The CDR3 nucleotides are TGTGCCTGGAGAGGGGTGACAGGGCGAGGCTACACCTTC.

This clone appeared a few times. The chain couples TRBV12-3 or TRBV12-4 to TRBJ1-2; D possibly corresponds to TRBD1 (5 bases). CDR3 size: 13 residues. The ends were cut back, 4 bases at V and 5 bases at J, with 11 bases in the middle. CDR3 coding DNA: TGTGCCAGCAGTTCCGGGACTGAATATGGCTACACCTTC. It encodes CASSSGTEYGYTF.

J is TRBJ2-3 and V is TRBV7-2, with 9 bases that match TRBD1. Germline V gene data show CDR1 as SGHTA and CDR2 as FQGNSA. V shed 3 bases and J 5 bases; nucleotides not matched to a gene: 0. This CDR3 has 13 residues. CDR3 amino acids: CASSLDRGDTQYF. CDR3 DNA: TGTGCCAGCAGCTTGGACAGGGGAGATACGCAGTATTTT. Full variable domain (outside the CDR3, taken from reference TRBV7-2 and TRBJ2-3): GAGVSQSPSNKVTEKGKDVELRCDPISGHTALYWYRQSLGQGLEFLIYFQGNSAPDKSGLPSDRFSAERTGGSVSTLTIQRTQQEDSAVYLCASSLDRGDTQYFGPGTRLTVL.